A selection of T cell receptor beta chains follows, all from one sample in a study of monozygotic twins with cystic fibrosis. Using immunoSEQ multiplex PCR, the repertoire was profiled, and TCRdb retains in-frame clones only, with some absent. The table shows 20,000 or so clones, with nearly 98% occurring only once. Sample: blood. All receptors derive from a woman aged 30 to 39 with cystic fibrosis. CDR3s leave out the opening cysteine and the closing phenylalanine or tryptophan. The size entry is marked missing in some rows and otherwise reads once, few, many or a size class.

clone_size,v_call,cdr3_aa
once,TRBV28,ASTRTGGGTEAF
NA,TRBV2,ASSLPPGGLSADTQY
once,TRBV7-5,ARSLLEKLF
NA,TRBV6-1,ASRGTSGNDGTQY
once,TRBV5-1,ASSLVGGQGTDTQY
few,TRBV4-1,ASSQPGNTEAF
NA,TRBV5-6,ASSLASIDEEAF
NA,TRBV5-1,ASSSGQASYEQY
once,TRBV4-1,ASSHLAGGTDTQY
NA,TRBV9,ASSPEVGVHEQY
NA,TRBV27,ASSLSGPGLEQY
NA,TRBV7-2,ASSPTGGANYGYT
NA,TRBV6-5,ASSRDSGQPQH
NA,TRBV7-8,ASSLGVGLYEQY
NA,TRBV10-3,AISTNLNYGYT
NA,TRBV6-5,ASSYSTASSYEQY
NA,TRBV7-8,ASSPQETQY
NA,TRBV25-1,ASSSGQGRNQPQH
once,TRBV19,ASSIRAGDYGYT
NA,TRBV29-1,SVEKRLNTEAF
NA,TRBV6-1,ASSETYSNQPQH
NA,TRBV4-3,ASSQGVPGQGFEAF
NA,TRBV25-1,ASSERDTGELF
NA,TRBV4-3,ASSQDTGTNSPLH
NA,TRBV14,ASSLFWDRGHNEQF
NA,TRBV11-2,ASSSGANVLT
NA,TRBV13,ASRHQGYEETQY
NA,TRBV6-5,ASIPGQGSGNTIY
NA,TRBV10-2,ASSQGVGVRETQY